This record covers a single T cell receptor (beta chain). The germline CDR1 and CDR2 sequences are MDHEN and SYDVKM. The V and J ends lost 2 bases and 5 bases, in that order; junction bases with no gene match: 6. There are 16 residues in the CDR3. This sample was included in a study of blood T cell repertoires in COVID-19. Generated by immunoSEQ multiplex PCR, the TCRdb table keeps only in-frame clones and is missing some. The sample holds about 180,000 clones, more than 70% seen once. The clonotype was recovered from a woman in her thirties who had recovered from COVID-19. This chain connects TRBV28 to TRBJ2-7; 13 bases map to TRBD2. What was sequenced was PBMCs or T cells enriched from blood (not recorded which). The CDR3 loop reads CASSLRTSGSLHEQYF. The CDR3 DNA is TGTGCCAGCAGTTTAAGGACTAGCGGGAGTCTCCACGAGCAGTACTTC.